The rows below give T cell receptor beta chains drawn from one sample of a study of cytomegalovirus exposure and HLA in healthy donors. The data were produced by immunoSEQ multiplex PCR, yet TCRdb's version contains in-frame clones alone and is incomplete. This repertoire includes some 130,000 clones. Sequenced sample: PBMCs. The origin of the receptors is a woman aged 40 to 50 in good health and CMV-seropositive. CDR3s include the opening cysteine and the closing phenylalanine or tryptophan. The order of the fields is D gene, V gene, J gene, CDR3 protein, CDR3 DNA. A D gene is named only where the DNA matches it firmly.

d_gene: NA; v_gene: TRBV5-6; j_gene: TRBJ2-2; CDR3aa: CASSLPGNTGELFF; CDR3nt: TGTGCCAGCAGCTTACCAGGGAACACCGGGGAGCTGTTTTTT
d_gene: TRBD1; v_gene: TRBV6-1; j_gene: TRBJ2-7; CDR3aa: CASNLGTGNYEQYF; CDR3nt: TGTGCCAGCAACCTAGGGACAGGGAACTACGAGCAGTACTTC
d_gene: NA; v_gene: TRBV11-2; j_gene: TRBJ2-7; CDR3aa: CASRSGYEQYF; CDR3nt: TGTGCCTCGCGGTCCGGCTACGAGCAGTACTTC
d_gene: NA; v_gene: TRBV19; j_gene: TRBJ2-2; CDR3aa: CASTVNRNTGELFF; CDR3nt: TGTGCCAGTACGGTGAACAGGAACACCGGGGAGCTGTTTTTT
d_gene: NA; v_gene: TRBV7-9; j_gene: TRBJ1-6; CDR3aa: CASSLAVAYSPLHF; CDR3nt: TGTGCCAGCAGCTTAGCCGTGGCTTACTCACCCCTCCACTTT
d_gene: NA; v_gene: TRBV5-6; j_gene: TRBJ1-2; CDR3aa: CASSLIGADSSYGYTF; CDR3nt: TGTGCCAGCAGCTTAATAGGCGCCGATTCTAGCTATGGCTACACCTTC
d_gene: NA; v_gene: TRBV27; j_gene: TRBJ1-2; CDR3aa: CASSALQGYYGYTF; CDR3nt: TGTGCCAGCAGTGCGTTACAGGGTTACTATGGCTACACCTTC
d_gene: NA; v_gene: TRBV28; j_gene: TRBJ2-7; CDR3aa: CASMGGAGSSYEQYF; CDR3nt: TGTGCCAGCATGGGAGGTGCTGGAAGCTCCTACGAGCAGTACTTC
d_gene: NA; v_gene: TRBV27; j_gene: TRBJ2-2; CDR3aa: CASRRTPNTGELFF; CDR3nt: TGTGCCTCCCGGCGGACACCGAACACCGGGGAGCTGTTTTTT
d_gene: NA; v_gene: TRBV7-2; j_gene: TRBJ2-3; CDR3aa: CASSPEGTDTQYF; CDR3nt: TGTGCCAGCAGCCCAGAGGGCACAGATACGCAGTATTTT
d_gene: TRBD2; v_gene: TRBV27; j_gene: TRBJ2-7; CDR3aa: CASSFIRLASGTPAYEQYF; CDR3nt: TGTGCCAGCAGTTTTATTAGGTTGGCTAGCGGAACACCGGCCTACGAGCAGTACTTC
d_gene: TRBD2; v_gene: TRBV6-1; j_gene: TRBJ2-1; CDR3aa: CASSTRDYHNEQFF; CDR3nt: TGTGCCAGCAGCACACGGGACTACCACAATGAGCAGTTCTTC
d_gene: NA; v_gene: TRBV10-1; j_gene: TRBJ1-5; CDR3aa: CASSSWGRRNQPQHF; CDR3nt: TGCGCCAGCAGTTCATGGGGGCGAAGGAATCAGCCCCAGCATTTT
d_gene: NA; v_gene: TRBV30; j_gene: TRBJ2-2; CDR3aa: CAWSGSRVGNTGELFF; CDR3nt: TGTGCCTGGAGTGGCTCCCGGGTAGGAAACACCGGGGAGCTGTTTTTT
d_gene: NA; v_gene: TRBV11-2; j_gene: TRBJ2-3; CDR3aa: CASSLQDRTDTQYF; CDR3nt: TGTGCCAGCAGCTTACAGGACAGAACAGATACGCAGTATTTT
d_gene: NA; v_gene: TRBV20-1; j_gene: TRBJ2-1; CDR3aa: CSAGQYNEQFF; CDR3nt: TGCAGTGCTGGACAGTACAATGAGCAGTTCTTC
d_gene: NA; v_gene: TRBV30; j_gene: TRBJ2-5; CDR3aa: CAWSLSEETQYF; CDR3nt: TGTGCCTGGAGTCTTAGCGAGGAGACCCAGTACTTC
d_gene: NA; v_gene: TRBV10-3; j_gene: TRBJ2-7; CDR3aa: CAITSPVGSYEQYF; CDR3nt: TGTGCCATCACATCACCGGTTGGCTCCTACGAGCAGTACTTC
d_gene: TRBD2; v_gene: TRBV10-3; j_gene: TRBJ2-7; CDR3aa: CAISDLGLAVTYEQYF; CDR3nt: TGTGCCATCAGTGACCTAGGACTAGCGGTTACCTACGAGCAGTACTTC
d_gene: TRBD1; v_gene: TRBV30; j_gene: TRBJ1-2; CDR3aa: CAWEKRQGSDYGYTF; CDR3nt: TGTGCCTGGGAGAAAAGACAGGGGAGCGACTATGGCTACACCTTC
d_gene: NA; v_gene: TRBV2; j_gene: TRBJ2-7; CDR3aa: CASSEAGTGSSYEQYF; CDR3nt: TGTGCCAGCAGTGAAGCGGGCACGGGAAGCTCCTACGAGCAGTACTTC
d_gene: NA; v_gene: TRBV25-1; j_gene: TRBJ2-4; CDR3aa: CASSEGTGAGGKNIQYF; CDR3nt: TGTGCCAGCAGTGAAGGAACGGGGGCAGGGGGTAAAAACATTCAGTACTTC
d_gene: TRBD1; v_gene: TRBV13; j_gene: TRBJ1-4; CDR3aa: CASSSQYGQVGEKLFF; CDR3nt: TGTGCCAGCAGCTCCCAATACGGACAGGTTGGTGAAAAACTGTTTTTT
d_gene: NA; v_gene: TRBV21-1; j_gene: TRBJ1-5; CDR3aa: CASSKARGGKDRAWDYSNQPQHF; CDR3nt: TGTGCCAGCAGCAAAGCGCGGGGGGGCAAAGACAGGGCTTGGGATTATAGCAATCAGCCCCAGCATTTT
d_gene: TRBD1; v_gene: TRBV5-4; j_gene: TRBJ2-6; CDR3aa: CASSRDRGSSGANVLIF; CDR3nt: TGTGCCAGCAGCCGGGACAGGGGGTCCTCTGGGGCCAACGTCCTGATTTTC
d_gene: TRBD1; v_gene: TRBV30; j_gene: TRBJ1-2; CDR3aa: CAWRQGTNYGYTF; CDR3nt: TGTGCCTGGAGACAGGGGACGAACTATGGCTACACCTTC
d_gene: TRBD2; v_gene: TRBV28; j_gene: TRBJ2-7; CDR3aa: CASRGMTSGRYYEQYF; CDR3nt: TGTGCCAGCAGGGGAATGACCAGCGGGAGGTACTATGAGCAGTACTTC